This T cell receptor beta chain was sequenced in a study of shared clonotypes between healthy human individuals. V was pared by 4 bases and J by 0 bases, with 9 bases of the junction left unmatched. The CDR3 spans 16 residues. Germline loops: CDR1 GTSNPN, CDR2 SVGIG (reference sequence). Sequencing was performed with immunoSEQ multiplex PCR; in TCRdb, only in-frame clones are kept and a portion is missing. The sample has some 530,000 clones, about 85% seen once. This TCR was sampled from a woman aged 40 to 55 in good health. Some clones in this sample may be carry-over from other donors' samples. V and J are TRBV30 and TRBJ2-1; 7 positions match TRBD1. Sequenced input: PBMCs. The CDR3, as DNA: TGTGCCTGGACCCTACTAGGGGACAGCTCCTACAATGAGCAGTTCTTC. Protein sequence: CAWTLLGDSSYNEQFF.